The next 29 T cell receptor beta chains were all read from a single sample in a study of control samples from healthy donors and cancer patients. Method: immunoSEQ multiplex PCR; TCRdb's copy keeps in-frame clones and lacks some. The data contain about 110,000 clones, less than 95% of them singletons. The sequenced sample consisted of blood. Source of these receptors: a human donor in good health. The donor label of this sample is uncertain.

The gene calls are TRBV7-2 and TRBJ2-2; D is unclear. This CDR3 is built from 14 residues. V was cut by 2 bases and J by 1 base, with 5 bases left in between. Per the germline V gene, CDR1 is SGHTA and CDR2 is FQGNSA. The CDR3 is CASSLLLNTGELFF. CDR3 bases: TGTGCCAGCAGCTTACTACTGAACACCGGGGAGCTGTTTTTT.

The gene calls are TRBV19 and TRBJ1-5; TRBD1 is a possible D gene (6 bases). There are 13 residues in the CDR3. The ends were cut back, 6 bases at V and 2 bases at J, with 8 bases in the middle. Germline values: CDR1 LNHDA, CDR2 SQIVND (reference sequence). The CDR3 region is CASRQGGNQPQHF. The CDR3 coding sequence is TGTGCCAGTAGACAGGGTGGCAATCAGCCCCAGCATTTT.

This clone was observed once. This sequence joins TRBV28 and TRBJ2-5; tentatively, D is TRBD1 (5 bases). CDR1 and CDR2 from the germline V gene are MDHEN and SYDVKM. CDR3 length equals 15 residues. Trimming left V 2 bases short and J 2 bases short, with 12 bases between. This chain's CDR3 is CASSLMSKGQETQYF. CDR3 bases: TGTGCCAGCAGTTTAATGTCTAAGGGGCAAGAGACCCAGTACTTC.

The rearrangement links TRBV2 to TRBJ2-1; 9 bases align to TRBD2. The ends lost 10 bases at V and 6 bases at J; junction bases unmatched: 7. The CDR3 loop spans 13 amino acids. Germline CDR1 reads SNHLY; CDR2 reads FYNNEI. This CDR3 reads CATVTSGSNEQFF. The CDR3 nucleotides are TGTGCCACCGTAACTAGCGGGTCCAATGAGCAGTTCTTC.

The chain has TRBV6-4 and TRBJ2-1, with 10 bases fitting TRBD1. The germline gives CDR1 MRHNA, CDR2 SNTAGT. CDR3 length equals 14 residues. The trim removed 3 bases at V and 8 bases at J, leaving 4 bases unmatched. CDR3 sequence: CASSEGTGVYEQFF. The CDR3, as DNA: TGTGCCAGCAGTGAGGGGACAGGGGTTTATGAGCAGTTCTTC.

The CDR3 loop reads CASSAGQNQPQHF. In DNA form, the CDR3 reads TGTGCCAGCAGCGCGGGACAGAATCAGCCCCAGCATTTT. This chain uses TRBV7-9 with TRBJ1-5; the match to TRBD1 covers 7 bases. The CDR3 runs to 13 residues. V shed 5 bases, J shed 4 bases, and the junction held 2 bases outside the gene matches. Germline CDR1 is SEHNR and CDR2 is FQNEAQ (reference sequence).

CDR3 residues: CASSLVGASTDTQYF. DNA of the CDR3: TGTGCCAGCAGCTTGGTTGGGGCGAGCACAGATACGCAGTATTTT. The chain has TRBV5-6 and TRBJ2-3, with D possibly matching TRBD1 (5 bases). This CDR3 region has 15 residues. Trimming removed 0 bases at V and 0 bases at J, with 8 bases between. Germline-derived CDR1 and CDR2 are SGHDT and YYEEEE.

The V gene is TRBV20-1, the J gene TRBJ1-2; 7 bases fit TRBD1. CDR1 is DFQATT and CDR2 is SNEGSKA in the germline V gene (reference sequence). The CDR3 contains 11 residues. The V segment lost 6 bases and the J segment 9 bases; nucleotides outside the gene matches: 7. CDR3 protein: CSAATGLSYTF. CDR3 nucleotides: TGCAGTGCAGCGACAGGGCTTAGCTACACCTTC.

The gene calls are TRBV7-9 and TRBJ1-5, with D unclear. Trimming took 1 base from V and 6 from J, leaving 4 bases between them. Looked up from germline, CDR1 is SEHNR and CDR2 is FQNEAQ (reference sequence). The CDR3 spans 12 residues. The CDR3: CASSLGSQPQHF. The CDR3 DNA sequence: TGTGCCAGCAGCTTAGGGAGTCAGCCCCAGCATTTT.

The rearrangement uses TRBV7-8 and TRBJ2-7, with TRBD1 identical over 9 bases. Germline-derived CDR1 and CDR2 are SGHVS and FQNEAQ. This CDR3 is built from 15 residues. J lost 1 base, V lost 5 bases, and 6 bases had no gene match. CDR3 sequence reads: CASSPHGQGSYEQYF. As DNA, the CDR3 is TGTGCCAGCAGCCCACACGGACAGGGGTCCTACGAGCAGTACTTC.

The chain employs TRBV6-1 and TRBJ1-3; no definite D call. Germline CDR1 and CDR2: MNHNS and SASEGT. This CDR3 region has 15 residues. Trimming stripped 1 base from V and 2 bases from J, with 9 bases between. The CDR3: CASSEEAAAGNTIYF. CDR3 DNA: TGTGCCAGCAGTGAAGAGGCGGCAGCTGGAAACACCATATATTTT.

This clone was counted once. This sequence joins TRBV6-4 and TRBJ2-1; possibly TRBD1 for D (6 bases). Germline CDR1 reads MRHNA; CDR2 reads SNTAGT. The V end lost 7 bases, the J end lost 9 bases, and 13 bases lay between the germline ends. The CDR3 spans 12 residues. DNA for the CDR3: TGTGCCAGCAATAATCTAGGGGGTGAGCAGTTCTTC. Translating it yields CASNNLGGEQFF.

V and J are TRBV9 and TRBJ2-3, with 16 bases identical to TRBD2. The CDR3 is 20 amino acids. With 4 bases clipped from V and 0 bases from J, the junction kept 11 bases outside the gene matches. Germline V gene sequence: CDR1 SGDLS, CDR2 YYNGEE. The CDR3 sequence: CASSSGTSGGAITSTDTQYF. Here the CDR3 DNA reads TGTGCCAGCAGCTCAGGGACTAGCGGGGGGGCTATTACTAGCACAGATACGCAGTATTTT.

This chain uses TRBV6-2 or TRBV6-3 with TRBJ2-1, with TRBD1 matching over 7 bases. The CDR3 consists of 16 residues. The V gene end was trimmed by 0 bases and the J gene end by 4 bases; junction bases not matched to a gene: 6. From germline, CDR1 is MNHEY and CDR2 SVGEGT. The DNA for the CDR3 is TGTGCCAGCAGTTACTCGAGTGACAGGGATTACAATGAGCAGTTCTTC. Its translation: CASSYSSDRDYNEQFF.

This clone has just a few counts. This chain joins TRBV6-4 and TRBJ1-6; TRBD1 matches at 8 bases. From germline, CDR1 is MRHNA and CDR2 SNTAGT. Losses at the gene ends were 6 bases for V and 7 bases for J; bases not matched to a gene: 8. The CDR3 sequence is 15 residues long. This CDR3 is CASSKQGEGNSPLHF. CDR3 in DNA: TGTGCCAGCAGCAAACAGGGGGAGGGGAATTCACCCCTCCACTTT.

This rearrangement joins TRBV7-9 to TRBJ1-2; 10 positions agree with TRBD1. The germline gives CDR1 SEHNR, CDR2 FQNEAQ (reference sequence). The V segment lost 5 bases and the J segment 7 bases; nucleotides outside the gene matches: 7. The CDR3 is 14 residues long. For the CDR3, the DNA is TGTGCCAGCAGCCCCGGGGACAGGGGATTTGGCTACACCTTC. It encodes CASSPGDRGFGYTF. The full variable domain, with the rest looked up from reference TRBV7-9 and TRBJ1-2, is DTGVSQNPRHKITKRGQNVTFRCDPISEHNRLYWYRQTLGQGPEFLTYFQNEAQLEKSRLLSDRFSAERPKGSFSTLEIQRTEQGDSAMYLCASSPGDRGFGYTFGSGTRLTVV.

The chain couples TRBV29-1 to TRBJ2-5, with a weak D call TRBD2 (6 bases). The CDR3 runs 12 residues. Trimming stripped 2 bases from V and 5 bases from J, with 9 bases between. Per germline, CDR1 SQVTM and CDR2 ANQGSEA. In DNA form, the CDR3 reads TGCAGCGTTGAAACTAGCCTTGAGACCCAGTACTTC. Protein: CSVETSLETQYF. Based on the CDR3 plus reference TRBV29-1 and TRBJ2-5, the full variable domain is SAVISQKPSRDICQRGTSLTIQCQVDSQVTMMFWYRQQPGQSLTLIATANQGSEATYESGFVIDKFPISRPNLTFSTLTVSNMSPEDSSIYLCSVETSLETQYFGPGTRLLVL.

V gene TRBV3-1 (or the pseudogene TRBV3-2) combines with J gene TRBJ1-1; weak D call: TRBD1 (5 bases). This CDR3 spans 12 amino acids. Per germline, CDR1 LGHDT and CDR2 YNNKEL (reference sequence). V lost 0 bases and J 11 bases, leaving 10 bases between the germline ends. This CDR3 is CASSQDRVTAFF. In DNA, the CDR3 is TGTGCCAGCAGCCAAGACAGGGTTACGGCTTTCTTT.

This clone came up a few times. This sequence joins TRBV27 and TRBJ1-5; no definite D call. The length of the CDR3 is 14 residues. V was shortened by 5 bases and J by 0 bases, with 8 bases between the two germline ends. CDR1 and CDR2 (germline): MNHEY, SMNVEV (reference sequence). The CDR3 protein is CASSPFNSNQPQHF. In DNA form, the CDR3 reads TGTGCCAGCAGTCCGTTTAATAGCAATCAGCCCCAGCATTTT.

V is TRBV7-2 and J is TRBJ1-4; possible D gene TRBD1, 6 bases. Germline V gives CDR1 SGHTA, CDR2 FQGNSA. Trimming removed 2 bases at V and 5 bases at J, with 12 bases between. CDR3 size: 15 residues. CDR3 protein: CASSLTTGGNEKLFF. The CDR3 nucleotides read TGTGCCAGCAGCTTAACGACAGGAGGGAATGAAAAACTGTTTTTT.

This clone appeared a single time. The DNA of the CDR3 is TGTGCCAGCAGCTTGGGATGGTCCGGGGAGCTGTTTTTT. Protein product: CASSLGWSGELFF. The gene calls are TRBV7-2 and TRBJ2-2; D is unclear. Looked up from germline, CDR1 is SGHTA and CDR2 is FQGNSA. This CDR3 has 13 amino acids. The V gene lost 3 bases and the J gene lost 6 bases, with 8 bases spanning the gap.

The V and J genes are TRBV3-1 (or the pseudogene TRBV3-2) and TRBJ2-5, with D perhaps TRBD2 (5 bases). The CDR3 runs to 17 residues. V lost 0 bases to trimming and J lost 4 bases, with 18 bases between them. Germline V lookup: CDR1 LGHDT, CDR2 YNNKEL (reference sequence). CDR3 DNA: TGTGCCAGCAGCCAAGATTCGGCTAGCCCCCCTCGAGAGACCCAGTACTTC. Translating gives CASSQDSASPPRETQYF.

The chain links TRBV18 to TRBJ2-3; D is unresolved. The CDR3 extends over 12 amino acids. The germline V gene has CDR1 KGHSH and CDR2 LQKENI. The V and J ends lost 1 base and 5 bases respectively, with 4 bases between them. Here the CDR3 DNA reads TGTGCCAGCTCACCACAGCAAGATACGCAGTATTTT. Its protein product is CASSPQQDTQYF.

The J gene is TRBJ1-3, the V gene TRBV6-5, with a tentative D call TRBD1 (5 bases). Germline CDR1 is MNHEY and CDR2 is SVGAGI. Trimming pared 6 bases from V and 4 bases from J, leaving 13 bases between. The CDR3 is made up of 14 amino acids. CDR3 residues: CASRPDSAGNTIYF. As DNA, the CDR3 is TGTGCCAGCAGACCCGACAGCGCGGGAAACACCATATATTTT.

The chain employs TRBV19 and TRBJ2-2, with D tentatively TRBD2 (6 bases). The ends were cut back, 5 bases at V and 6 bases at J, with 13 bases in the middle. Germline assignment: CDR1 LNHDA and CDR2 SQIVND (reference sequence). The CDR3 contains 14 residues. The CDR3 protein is CASSLGTLSGELFF. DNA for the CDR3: TGTGCCAGTAGTCTCGGGACTTTGTCCGGGGAGCTGTTTTTT.

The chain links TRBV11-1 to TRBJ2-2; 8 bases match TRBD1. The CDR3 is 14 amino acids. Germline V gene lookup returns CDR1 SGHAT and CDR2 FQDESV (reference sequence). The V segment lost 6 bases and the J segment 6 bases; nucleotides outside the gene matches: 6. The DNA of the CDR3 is TGTGCCAGCAGAGTCTTACAGGGGGCCGGGGAGCTGTTTTTT. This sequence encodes CASRVLQGAGELFF.

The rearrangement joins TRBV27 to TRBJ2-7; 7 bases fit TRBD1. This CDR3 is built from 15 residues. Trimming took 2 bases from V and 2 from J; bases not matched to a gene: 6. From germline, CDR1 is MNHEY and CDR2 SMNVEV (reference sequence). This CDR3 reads CASSLATGSAYEQYF. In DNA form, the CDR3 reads TGTGCCAGCAGTTTAGCGACAGGGAGCGCCTACGAGCAGTACTTC.

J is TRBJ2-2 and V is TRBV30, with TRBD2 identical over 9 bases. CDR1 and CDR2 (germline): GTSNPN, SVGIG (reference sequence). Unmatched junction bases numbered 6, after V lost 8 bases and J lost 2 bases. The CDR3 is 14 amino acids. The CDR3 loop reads CAGLAGDNTGELFF. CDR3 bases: TGTGCCGGGTTAGCGGGGGATAACACCGGGGAGCTGTTTTTT.

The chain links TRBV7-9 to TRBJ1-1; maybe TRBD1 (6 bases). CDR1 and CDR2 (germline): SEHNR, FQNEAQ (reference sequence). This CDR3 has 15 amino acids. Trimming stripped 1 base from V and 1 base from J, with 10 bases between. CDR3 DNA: TGTGCCAGCAGCTTAGAAGGGACACAGAACACTGAAGCTTTCTTT. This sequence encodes CASSLEGTQNTEAFF.